This T cell receptor (beta chain) originates from a study of T cell changes during pregnancy in multiple sclerosis (dated by TCRdb to about 2019). Regarding the research as a whole: In women with multiple sclerosis, the researchers looked at how the T cell repertoire shifted as pregnancy progressed.

A note on this clone: The antigen it recognizes is unknown. Per-base qualities were not stored, and no clone one base away is much larger.

The library relied on the immunoSEQ multiplex PCR assay. The table comes from immuneACCESS by way of TCRdb, which keeps in-frame sequences with V and J called. Part of the clones is missing from these tables; in studies checked, under half for an unresolved V gene and the rest for unknown reasons. A total of fewer than 140,000 clones appear in this sample, 75% to 95% of them only once. 1.5% to 2% of the sample is taken by the ten largest. Deletion took 8 bases off V and 1 base off J, with a span of 12 bases between the germline ends. The CDR3 spans 14 residues, from the cysteine through the phenylalanine. Just CDR3 DNA is preserved here, 42 bases in frame from base 1. From a lookup of the germline V gene (reference sequence), CDR1 and CDR2 are MNHEY and SMNVEV.

The sequence derives from a female donor with multiple sclerosis, enrolled in a pregnancy study. The V and J segments used are TRBV27 and TRBJ1-5, and TRBD1 may be the D gene, going by 6 matching bases. The input for sequencing was peripheral blood, taken before pregnancy. The CDR3 region: CASWGGRSNQPQHF. The bases are TGTGCCAGCTGGGGGGGCAGAAGCAATCAGCCCCAGCATTTT.